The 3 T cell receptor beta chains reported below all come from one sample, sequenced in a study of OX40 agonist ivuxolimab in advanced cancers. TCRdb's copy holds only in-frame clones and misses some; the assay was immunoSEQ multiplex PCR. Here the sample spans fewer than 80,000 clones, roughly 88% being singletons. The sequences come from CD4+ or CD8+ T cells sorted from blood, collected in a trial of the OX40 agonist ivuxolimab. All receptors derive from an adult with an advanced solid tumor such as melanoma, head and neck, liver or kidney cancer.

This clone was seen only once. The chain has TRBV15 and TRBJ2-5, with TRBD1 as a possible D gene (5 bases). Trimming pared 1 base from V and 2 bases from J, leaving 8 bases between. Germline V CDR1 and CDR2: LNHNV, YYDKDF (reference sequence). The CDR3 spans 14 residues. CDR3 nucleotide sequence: TGTGCCACCAGCAGAGGGGGCAGTCAAGAGACCCAGTACTTC. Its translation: CATSRGGSQETQYF. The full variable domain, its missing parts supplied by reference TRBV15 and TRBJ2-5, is DAMVIQNPRYQVTQFGKPVTLSCSQTLNHNVMYWYQQKSSQAPKLLFHYYDKDFNNEADTPDNFQSRRPNTSFCFLDIRSPGLGDTAMYLCATSRGGSQETQYFGPGTRLLVL.

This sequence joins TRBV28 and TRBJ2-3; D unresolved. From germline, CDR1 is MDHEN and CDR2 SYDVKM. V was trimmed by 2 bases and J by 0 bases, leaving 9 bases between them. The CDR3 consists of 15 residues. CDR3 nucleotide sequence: TGTGCCAGCAGTTTACCTTACGGGAGCACAGATACGCAGTATTTT. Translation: CASSLPYGSTDTQYF.

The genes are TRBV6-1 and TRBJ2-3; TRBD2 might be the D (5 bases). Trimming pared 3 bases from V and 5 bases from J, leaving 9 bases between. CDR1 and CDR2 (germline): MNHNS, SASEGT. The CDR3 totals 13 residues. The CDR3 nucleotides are TGTGCCAGCAGTGACGTCCGGGGAGATACGCAGTATTTT. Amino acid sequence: CASSDVRGDTQYF.